The 7 T cell receptor beta chains below all came from one sample that was sequenced in a study of CD8+ T cells in alopecia areata (dated by TCRdb to the late 2010s). This sample's time point label indicates: roughly 26 weeks on oral tofacitinib. Per the publication, the treatment or condition label means: oral pan-JAK inhibitor, 5-10 mg twice daily. The library was produced with the immunoSEQ multiplex PCR assay. RNA was extracted from all samples and reverse transcribed into cDNA, which served as template for TCR sequencing. What TCRdb holds here is the immuneACCESS table cut down to in-frame rearrangements. Part of the clones is not present; checked against another copy, under half of the missing clones reflect an unresolved V gene, and the others are unexplained. The sample data list 250,000 to 300,000 clones, and 55% to 75% of these were observed just once. The biggest ten clones account for roughly 1.8% of the sample.

This specimen was CD4+ T cells sorted from blood, taken at week 24, from a patient treated with tofacitinib. These receptors were obtained from a human donor with alopecia areata.

V gene TRBV7-2 combines with J gene TRBJ2-3, with TRBD2 identical over 9 bases. The germline V gene encodes CDR1 SGHTA and CDR2 FQGNSA. CDR3 length: 15 amino acids. After removal of 4 bases from V and 6 bases from J, the junction contained 8 bases not matched to a gene. In nucleotides, the CDR3 is TGTGCCAGCAGCTATCAAGCGGGGGGCCGCGATACGCAGTATTTT. It is translated as CASSYQAGGRDTQYF.

CDR3 residues: CASSKGNSGGQETQYF. The CDR3 coding sequence is TGTGCCAGCAGCAAAGGGAATAGCGGGGGGCAAGAGACCCAGTACTTC. V is TRBV7-2 and J is TRBJ2-5, with 10 bases fitting TRBD2. Germline V gives CDR1 SGHTA, CDR2 FQGNSA. With 5 bases clipped from V and 2 bases from J, the junction kept 8 bases outside the gene matches. This CDR3 comprises 16 residues.

This chain joins TRBV30 and TRBJ2-7; the match to TRBD1 covers 9 bases. The CDR3 runs 15 residues. CDR1 and CDR2 from the germline V gene are GTSNPN and SVGIG (reference sequence). V lost 2 bases and J lost 6; bases outside the gene matches: 11. CDR3 DNA: TGTGCCTGGAGTCCCGGACAGGGGCCAATAACCGAGCAGTACTTC. This encodes CAWSPGQGPITEQYF. Full variable domain (rest looked up from reference TRBV30 and TRBJ2-7): SQTIHQWPATLVQPVGSPLSLECTVEGTSNPNLYWYRQAAGRGLQLLFYSVGIGQISSEVPQNLSASRPQDRQFILSSKKLLLSDSGFYLCAWSPGQGPITEQYFGPGTRLTVT.

This clone was seen only once. This chain joins TRBV27 and TRBJ1-6; 8 bases are a match to TRBD1. The ends lost 6 bases at V and 7 bases at J; junction bases unmatched: 11. Germline V gives CDR1 MNHEY, CDR2 SMNVEV (reference sequence). The CDR3 is 16 amino acids. This chain's CDR3 is CASRGGRGRKNSPLHF. The CDR3 nucleotides read TGTGCCAGCAGGGGGGGCAGGGGGCGCAAAAATTCACCCCTCCACTTT.

The rearrangement uses TRBV11-2 and TRBJ1-2, with D uncertain. Germline-derived CDR1 and CDR2 are SGHAT and FQNNGV. The length of the CDR3 is 13 residues. The germline V and J ends were trimmed by 5 bases and 0 bases, with 7 bases remaining between them. CDR3 in amino acids: CASSPGANYGYTF. For the CDR3, the DNA is TGTGCCAGCAGCCCCGGGGCTAACTATGGCTACACCTTC.

The chain carries TRBV5-4 and TRBJ2-7, with TRBD2 matching 7 bases. Germline-derived CDR1 and CDR2 are SGHNT and YYREEE (reference sequence). V dropped 4 bases and J dropped 6; count of bases not matched to a gene: 13. The CDR3 runs to 15 residues. The CDR3 sequence: CASSPRTSRGGEQYF. The CDR3 region has the DNA TGTGCCAGCAGCCCCCGGACTAGTCGGGGCGGCGAGCAGTACTTC.

The rearrangement uses TRBV7-9 and TRBJ2-1; D possibly corresponds to TRBD1 (5 bases). The CDR3 runs to 13 residues. CDR1 and CDR2 (germline): SEHNR, FQNEAQ (reference sequence). Trimming removed 5 bases at V and 4 bases at J, with 9 bases between. The CDR3 loop reads CASSLNRYNEQFF. CDR3 DNA: TGTGCCAGCAGCCTAAACAGGTACAATGAGCAGTTCTTC. Combining the CDR3 with reference TRBV7-9 and TRBJ2-1 gives the whole variable domain DTGVSQNPRHKITKRGQNVTFRCDPISEHNRLYWYRQTLGQGPEFLTYFQNEAQLEKSRLLSDRFSAERPKGSFSTLEIQRTEQGDSAMYLCASSLNRYNEQFFGPGTRLTVL.